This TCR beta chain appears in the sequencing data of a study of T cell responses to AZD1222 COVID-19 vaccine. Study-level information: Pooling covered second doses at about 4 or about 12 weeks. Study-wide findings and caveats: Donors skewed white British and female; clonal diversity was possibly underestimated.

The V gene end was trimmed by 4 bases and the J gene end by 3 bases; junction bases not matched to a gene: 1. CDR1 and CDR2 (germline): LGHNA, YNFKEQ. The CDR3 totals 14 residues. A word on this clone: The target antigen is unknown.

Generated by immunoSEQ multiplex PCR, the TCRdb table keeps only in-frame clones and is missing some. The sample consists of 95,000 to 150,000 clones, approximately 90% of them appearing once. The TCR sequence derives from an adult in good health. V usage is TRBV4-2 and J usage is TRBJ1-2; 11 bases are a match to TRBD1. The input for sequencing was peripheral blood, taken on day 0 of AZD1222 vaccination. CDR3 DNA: TGTGCCAGCAGCCCGGGACAGGGGGACTATGGCTACACCTTC. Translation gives CASSPGQGDYGYTF.